Below are 3 T cell receptor beta chains sequenced from a single sample in a study of cytomegalovirus exposure and HLA in healthy donors. PCR involved 60 Vbeta and 13 Jbeta primers. Here immunoSEQ multiplex PCR was the method, and the copy in TCRdb shows in-frame clones only, minus some. The sample records approximately 160,000 clones, more than 70% being singletons. The sequenced sample was PBMCs. These receptor sequences come from a boy aged 2-15 years in good health and CMV-seronegative.

This clone was picked up one time. The genes are TRBV5-4 and TRBJ2-7, with 9 nucleotides matching TRBD1. The CDR3 has 14 residues. Germline CDR1 SGHNT, CDR2 YYREEE (reference sequence). Unmatched junction bases numbered 4, after V lost 4 bases and J lost 2 bases. The CDR3 nucleotides read TGTGCCAGCAGCCCCGGGACAGGGACCTACGAGCAGTACTTC. It specifies CASSPGTGTYEQYF.

The chain has TRBV5-6 and TRBJ2-7; tentatively, D is TRBD2 (6 bases). CDR3 length equals 14 residues. V dropped 9 bases and J dropped 2 bases, with 18 bases sitting between them. Per germline, CDR1 SGHDT and CDR2 YYEEEE. The CDR3 here is CATGRGDLPYEQYF. CDR3 bases: TGTGCCACCGGGCGGGGAGATCTCCCCTACGAGCAGTACTTC.

The chain joins TRBV6-5 to TRBJ1-1, with a weak D call TRBD1 (5 bases). This CDR3 comprises 12 residues. Germline CDR1 is MNHEY and CDR2 is SVGAGI. Trimming cost V 8 bases and J 6 bases, with 13 bases left between them. CDR3 region: CASVGDSAEAFF. The CDR3 DNA is TGTGCCAGCGTGGGTGACAGCGCTGAAGCTTTCTTT.